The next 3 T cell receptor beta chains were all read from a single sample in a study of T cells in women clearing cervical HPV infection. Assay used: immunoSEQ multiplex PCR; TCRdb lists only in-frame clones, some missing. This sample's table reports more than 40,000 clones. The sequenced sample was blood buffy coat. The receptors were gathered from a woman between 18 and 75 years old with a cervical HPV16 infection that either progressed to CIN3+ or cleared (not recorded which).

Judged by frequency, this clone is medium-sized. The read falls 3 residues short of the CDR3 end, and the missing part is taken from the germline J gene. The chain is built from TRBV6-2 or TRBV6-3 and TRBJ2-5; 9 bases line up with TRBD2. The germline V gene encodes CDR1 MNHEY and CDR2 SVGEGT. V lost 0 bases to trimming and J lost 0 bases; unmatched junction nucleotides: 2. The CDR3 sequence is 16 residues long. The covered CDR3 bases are TGTGCCAGCAGTTACTCGCTAGCGGGGAACCAAGAGACC. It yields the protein CASSYSLAGNQET. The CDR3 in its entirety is CASSYSLAGNQETQYF.

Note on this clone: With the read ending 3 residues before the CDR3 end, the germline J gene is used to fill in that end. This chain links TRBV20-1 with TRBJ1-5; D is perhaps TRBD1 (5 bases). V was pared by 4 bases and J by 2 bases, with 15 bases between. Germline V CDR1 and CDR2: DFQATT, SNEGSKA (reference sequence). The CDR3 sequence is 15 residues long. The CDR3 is CSANPGRAGNQPQHF. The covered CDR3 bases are TGCAGTGCTAATCCCGGCAGGGCGGGCAATCAGCCC.

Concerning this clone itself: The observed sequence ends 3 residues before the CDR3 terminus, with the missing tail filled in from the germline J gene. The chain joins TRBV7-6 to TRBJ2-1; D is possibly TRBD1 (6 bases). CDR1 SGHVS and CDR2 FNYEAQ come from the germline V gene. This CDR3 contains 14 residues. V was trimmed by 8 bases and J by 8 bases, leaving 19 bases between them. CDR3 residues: CASGRDTLWDEQFF. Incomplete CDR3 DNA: TGTGCCAGCGGACGGGACACGCTGTGGGATGAG. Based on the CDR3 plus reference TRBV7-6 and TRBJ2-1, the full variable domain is GAGVSQSPRYKVTKRGQDVALRCDPISGHVSLYWYRQALGQGPEFLTYFNYEAQQDKSGLPNDRFSAERPEGSISTLTIQRTEQRDSAMYRCASGRDTLWDEQFFGPGTRLTVL.